The 23 T cell receptor beta chains reported below all come from one sample, sequenced in a study of blood T cell repertoires in COVID-19. Only in-frame clones appear in the TCRdb table, and some are missing; sequencing was by immunoSEQ multiplex PCR. The sample yields approximately 160,000 clones, about 80% seen once. Sequences were obtained from peripheral blood. These receptors originate from a man between 70 and 80 years old who had recovered from COVID-19.

The chain recombines TRBV6-5 with TRBJ1-5; tentative D call: TRBD1 (5 bases). The germline V gene encodes CDR1 MNHEY and CDR2 SVGAGI. This CDR3 region has 15 residues. Deletions cut 6 bases from V and 1 base from J, with 13 bases between. In DNA, the CDR3 is TGTGCCAGCAGAAAGCAGGGTGGGAGCAATCAGCCCCAGCATTTT. Translated, it gives CASRKQGGSNQPQHF.

The V call is TRBV10-1, the J call TRBJ1-3; possibly TRBD1 for D (5 bases). Germline values: CDR1 WNHNN, CDR2 SYGVQD (reference sequence). The CDR3 loop spans 14 amino acids. Between the trimmed V and J ends, which lost 3 bases and 3 bases, there was a span of 9 bases. DNA for the CDR3: TGCGCCAGCAGTGAAGCGGGACTTGGAAACACCATATATTTT. This gives the protein CASSEAGLGNTIYF.

The V gene is TRBV28, the J gene TRBJ1-1; TRBD1 matches at 8 bases. V was clipped by 7 bases and J by 3 bases; unmatched bases: 7. This CDR3 spans 14 amino acids. The germline V gene has CDR1 MDHEN and CDR2 SYDVKM. The CDR3 protein is CASTSPTGDTEAFF. In DNA form, the CDR3 reads TGTGCCAGCACCTCCCCGACAGGGGACACTGAAGCTTTCTTT.

The chain combines TRBV19 with TRBJ2-2, with D perhaps matching TRBD2 (6 bases). This CDR3 comprises 16 residues. Trimming pared 2 bases from V and 0 bases from J, leaving 10 bases between. Per germline, CDR1 LNHDA and CDR2 SQIVND (reference sequence). DNA of the CDR3: TGTGCCAGTAGTATAAAGCGGGCACCGAACACCGGGGAGCTGTTTTTT. This gives the protein CASSIKRAPNTGELFF.

This chain joins TRBV18 and TRBJ2-5; 7 bases align to TRBD1. In germline, CDR1 is KGHSH, CDR2 LQKENI. The CDR3 is 15 residues long. V lost 3 bases to trimming and J lost 5 bases; unmatched junction nucleotides: 9. CDR3 coding DNA: TGTGCCAGCTCACCGAGGACAGGAGGCGCCGAGACCCAGTACTTC. Translation gives CASSPRTGGAETQYF. Supplemented by reference TRBV18 and TRBJ2-5, the full variable domain reads NAGVMQNPRHLVRRRGQEARLRCSPMKGHSHVYWYRQLPEEGLKFMVYLQKENIIDESGMPKERFSAEFPKEGPSILRIQQVVRGDSAAYFCASSPRTGGAETQYFGPGTRLLVL.

There are a few counts of this clone. The V call is TRBV27, the J call TRBJ2-7, with unresolved D. Between the trimmed V and J ends, which lost 5 bases and 2 bases, there was a span of 22 bases. Per the germline V gene, CDR1 is MNHEY and CDR2 is SMNVEV (reference sequence). The CDR3 has 17 amino acids. For the CDR3, the DNA is TGTGCCAGCAGTCCGAGGCCAATGGATCCAAGAGCCTACGAGCAGTACTTC. Protein sequence: CASSPRPMDPRAYEQYF.

The chain couples TRBV5-1 to TRBJ2-2; 13 nucleotides match TRBD2. Germline values: CDR1 SGHRS, CDR2 YFSETQ. The CDR3 sequence is 17 residues long. V lost 3 bases to trimming and J lost 4 bases; unmatched junction nucleotides: 6. The CDR3 region is CASSSLAGGPSTGELFF. The CDR3 coding sequence is TGCGCCAGCAGCTCACTAGCGGGAGGGCCATCCACCGGGGAGCTGTTTTTT.

The rearrangement joins TRBV7-2 to TRBJ1-1, with 7 bases identical to TRBD1. This CDR3 is built from 14 residues. CDR1 and CDR2 from the germline V gene are SGHTA and FQGNSA. V shed 5 bases, J shed 4 bases, and the junction held 7 bases outside the gene matches. This CDR3 is CASSPGTVLTEAFF. CDR3 coding DNA: TGTGCCAGCAGCCCGGGGACAGTTCTCACTGAAGCTTTCTTT.

This chain joins TRBV5-6 and TRBJ2-3; 8 bases align to TRBD2. Germline V gene lookup returns CDR1 SGHDT and CDR2 YYEEEE. Trimming took 1 base from V and 7 from J; bases not matched to a gene: 11. The CDR3 loop spans 16 amino acids. The CDR3, as DNA: TGTGCCAGCAGCTTGCGCGGCTTAGCGGGATTAAATACGCAGTATTTT. As protein: CASSLRGLAGLNTQYF.

The chain joins TRBV9 to TRBJ2-3; D perhaps matches TRBD2 (5 bases). CDR3 length equals 14 residues. The germline V gene has CDR1 SGDLS and CDR2 YYNGEE. V lost 0 bases and J lost 6, with 11 bases in between. CDR3 in DNA: TGTGCCAGCAGCGTAGAGGCTAGCTTGGATACGCAGTATTTT. Protein product: CASSVEASLDTQYF.

The chain has TRBV4-2 and TRBJ1-1; 9 bases are shared with TRBD1. J lost 1 base, V lost 3 bases, and 6 bases had no gene match. Germline V gives CDR1 LGHNA, CDR2 YNFKEQ. The CDR3 extends over 16 amino acids. CDR3: CASSQYGGQGNTEAFF. Written as DNA, the CDR3 is TGTGCCAGCAGCCAGTATGGGGGACAGGGGAACACTGAAGCTTTCTTT.

This chain links TRBV6-4 with TRBJ2-1; no definite D call. From germline, CDR1 is MRHNA and CDR2 SNTAGT. CDR3 length: 15 amino acids. V lost 8 bases to trimming and J lost 4 bases, with 18 bases between them. CDR3 nucleotide sequence: TGTGCCAGCTCGATAGAGGAAAGGTCGTACAATGAGCAGTTCTTC. Amino acids: CASSIEERSYNEQFF.

This chain uses TRBV14 with TRBJ2-7, with D possibly TRBD2 on 7 matching bases. The germline gives CDR1 SGHDN, CDR2 FVKESK. Trimming took 1 base from V and 2 from J, leaving 18 bases between them. The CDR3 has 17 residues. The CDR3 sequence is CASSQVGGRAHPYEQYF. The DNA for the CDR3 is TGTGCCAGCAGCCAAGTAGGGGGGAGGGCGCACCCCTACGAGCAGTACTTC.

The CDR3 spells CASSHTSGLYNEQFF. CDR3 bases: TGTGCCAGTAGCCATACTAGCGGACTCTACAATGAGCAGTTCTTC. V gene TRBV19 combines with J gene TRBJ2-1; 8 nucleotides align to TRBD2. The CDR3 covers 15 residues. From germline, CDR1 is LNHDA and CDR2 SQIVND (reference sequence). V lost 6 bases to trimming and J lost 3 bases; unmatched junction nucleotides: 7.

Here the CDR3 DNA reads TGTGCCAGCAGTTCACAGGGGGCGTCTGGAAACACCATATATTTT. This sequence encodes CASSSQGASGNTIYF. The V gene is TRBV7-9, the J gene TRBJ1-3; TRBD1 matches 9 bases. V lost 6 bases, J lost 1 base, and 4 bases stayed unmatched. The length of the CDR3 is 15 residues. Germline V CDR1 and CDR2: SEHNR, FQNEAQ (reference sequence).

V is TRBV4-3 and J is TRBJ2-1, with a weak D call TRBD2 (6 bases). Per germline, CDR1 LGHNA and CDR2 YSLEER. The germline V and J ends were trimmed by 0 bases and 5 bases, with 14 bases remaining between them. This CDR3 comprises 16 residues. The CDR3 sequence: CASSQDSGVLHNEQFF. In DNA form, the CDR3 reads TGCGCCAGCAGCCAAGATTCGGGAGTCCTTCACAATGAGCAGTTCTTC.

CDR3 loop: CASSFLSGQMNTEAFF. The CDR3 DNA reads TGTGCCAGCAGCTTCCTCTCGGGACAGATGAACACTGAAGCTTTCTTT. The chain carries TRBV7-9 and TRBJ1-1; 7 bases line up with TRBD1. The CDR3 is made up of 16 amino acids. From germline, CDR1 is SEHNR and CDR2 FQNEAQ (reference sequence). The V gene end was trimmed by 3 bases and the J gene end by 0 bases; junction bases not matched to a gene: 7.

The chain combines TRBV9 with TRBJ1-2; D is unresolved. Between the trimmed V and J ends, which lost 4 bases and 1 base, there was a span of 14 bases. Germline CDR1 SGDLS, CDR2 YYNGEE. This CDR3 region has 15 residues. CDR3 sequence (DNA): TGTGCCAGCAGCCTGACCCAAGAGGGTAACTATGGCTACACCTTC. This sequence encodes CASSLTQEGNYGYTF.

The CDR3 region is CASSTGGIFNSPLHF. The CDR3 DNA follows: TGTGCCAGCAGCACAGGGGGGATATTTAATTCACCCCTCCACTTT. The chain uses TRBV27 and TRBJ1-6, with TRBD1 identical over 8 bases. Germline values: CDR1 MNHEY, CDR2 SMNVEV (reference sequence). With 6 bases clipped from V and 6 bases from J, the junction kept 7 bases outside the gene matches. CDR3 length: 15 amino acids.

V is TRBV6-1 and J is TRBJ1-2; D is unresolved. There are 13 residues in the CDR3. Trimming took 1 base from V and 9 from J, leaving 12 bases between them. Germline V CDR1 and CDR2: MNHNS, SASEGT. CDR3 amino acids: CASSEGRVSSYTF. The CDR3 DNA follows: TGTGCCAGCAGTGAAGGACGGGTTAGTAGCTACACCTTC.

CDR3 DNA: TGTGCCTGGAGTGGGACTAGCGGGAGGTACGAGCAGTACTTC. Translation: CAWSGTSGRYEQYF. J is TRBJ2-7 and V is TRBV30; 14 bases align to TRBD2. The J segment lost 4 bases and the V segment lost 1 base, leaving 0 bases of the junction unmatched. The CDR3 sequence is 14 residues long. Germline V CDR1 and CDR2: GTSNPN, SVGIG (reference sequence).

The chain recombines TRBV4-2 with TRBJ1-5; D is possibly TRBD1 (6 bases). Per the germline V gene, CDR1 is LGHNA and CDR2 is YNFKEQ. This CDR3 spans 18 amino acids. V dropped 4 bases and J dropped 5 bases, with 24 bases sitting between them. The CDR3 here is CASSPGVAEGTHYQPQHF. CDR3 DNA: TGTGCCAGCAGCCCAGGGGTGGCGGAAGGGACACACTATCAGCCCCAGCATTTT.

This clone was found a few times. The V and J genes are TRBV28 and TRBJ2-2, with TRBD2 as a possible D gene (5 bases). Germline loops: CDR1 MDHEN, CDR2 SYDVKM. The CDR3 extends over 16 amino acids. Trimming took off 4 bases at V and 1 base at J, with 13 bases between the two ends. The CDR3 DNA reads as TGTGCCAGCAGTTCCCCCGATAGCGTGAACACCGGGGAGCTGTTTTTT. Residues: CASSSPDSVNTGELFF.